The following is a TCR beta chain sequence with its context. Antigen: not known. The data were taken from a study of blood T cells in healthy people across ages. The CDR3 covers 15 residues. Germline lookup yields CDR1 SGHAT and CDR2 FQDESV (reference sequence). Broader study findings: Age showed a roughly linear inverse relationship with TCR beta diversity per million T cells. Considered underestimates were the diversity estimates obtained from one million T cells. A conclusive naive versus antigen-experienced comparison was prevented by the unsorted PBMCs.

PCR was performed a second time for about 7 to 11 cycles using a sample-barcoded 5' primer and a J-beta primer mix. TCRdb called the 5' RACE reads again in MiXCR, with one record for every CDR3 protein. The sample has some 560,000 distinct CDR3 sequences; about 27% are singletons. The same sample was also studied in work on T cells of mothers and their children. That paper adds: The M1S primer of the second PCR added sample barcodes and 2-4 random nucleotides.

Sequencing used blood. The rearrangement uses TRBV11-1 and TRBJ2-5, with 8 nucleotides matching TRBD1. The J call is uncertain, as TRBJ2-7 better fits the DNA end. This TCR was recovered from a boy aged 2 to 9 in good health. The CDR3 spells CASSPTTGAPYEQYF. CDR3 DNA: TGTGCCAGCAGCCCTACGACAGGGGCCCCCTACGAGCAGTACTTC.